The TCR beta chain under discussion was sequenced for a study of blood T cell repertoires in COVID-19. Study information: Donors in the United States, Italy and Spain gave samples during acute or convalescent COVID-19.

Allocation to cohorts depended on clinical history reported by the participants. J was trimmed by 3 bases and V by 6 bases; bases with no gene match: 8. This CDR3 is 15 amino acids long. Germline-derived CDR1 and CDR2 are ENHRY and SYGVKD. This table comes from immunoSEQ multiplex PCR, and its TCRdb copy is limited to in-frame clones, with some not included. The table records roughly 500,000 clones, less than 90% of them present only once. The sample comprised PBMCs or T cells enriched from blood (not recorded which). This receptor was identified in a woman aged 60-75 years who had recovered from COVID-19. The V gene is TRBV10-3, the J gene TRBJ1-1; 9 nucleotides align to TRBD1. CDR3 nucleotide sequence: TGTGCCATCAGGACAGGGGGGCCGTTGGACACTGAAGCTTTCTTT. Protein product: CAIRTGGPLDTEAFF.